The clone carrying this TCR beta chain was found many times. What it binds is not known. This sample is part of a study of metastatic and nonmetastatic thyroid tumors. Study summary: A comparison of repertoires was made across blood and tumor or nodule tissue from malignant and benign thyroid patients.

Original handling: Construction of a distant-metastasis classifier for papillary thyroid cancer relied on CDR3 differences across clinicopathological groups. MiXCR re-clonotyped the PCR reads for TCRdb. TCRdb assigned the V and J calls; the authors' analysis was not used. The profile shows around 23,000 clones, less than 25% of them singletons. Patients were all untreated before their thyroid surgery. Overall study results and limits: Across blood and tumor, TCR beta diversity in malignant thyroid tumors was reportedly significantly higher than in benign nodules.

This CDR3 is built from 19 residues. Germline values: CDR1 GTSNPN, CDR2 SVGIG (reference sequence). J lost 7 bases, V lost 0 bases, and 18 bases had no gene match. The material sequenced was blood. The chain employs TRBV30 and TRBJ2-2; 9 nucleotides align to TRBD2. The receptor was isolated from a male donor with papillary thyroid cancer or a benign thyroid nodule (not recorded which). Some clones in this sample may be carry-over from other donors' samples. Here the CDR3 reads CAWSVHFVIAGDRVGELFF. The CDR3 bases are TGTGCCTGGAGTGTACATTTTGTGATAGCGGGAGATCGGGTCGGGGAGCTGTTTTTT.